The 14 T cell receptor beta chains reported below all come from one sample, sequenced in a study of blood T cell repertoires in COVID-19. Repertoires were generated with immunoSEQ multiplex PCR, while TCRdb's copy carries only in-frame clones and drops some. The data show about 250,000 clones, with around 85% seen just once and roughly 10% held by the top ten. Sequenced sample: peripheral blood. The receptors come from an elderly man with acute or convalescent COVID-19.

This clone occurred once. This chain uses TRBV5-4 with TRBJ2-1; D is perhaps TRBD1 (6 bases). CDR1 SGHNT and CDR2 YYREEE come from the germline V gene (reference sequence). This CDR3 spans 15 amino acids. Trimming took 0 bases from V and 2 from J, leaving 9 bases between them. CDR3 in amino acids: CASSLVSGAYNEQFF. Here the CDR3 DNA reads TGTGCCAGCAGCTTGGTGTCAGGGGCCTACAATGAGCAGTTCTTC.

The chain employs TRBV10-1 and TRBJ2-1, with D possibly TRBD1 on 5 matching bases. V lost 2 bases to trimming and J lost 0 bases, with 11 bases between them. The germline CDR1 and CDR2 sequences are WNHNN and SYGVQD (reference sequence). The CDR3 covers 16 residues. The CDR3 DNA is TGCGCCAGCAGTGAGATGGACACCTACTCCTACAATGAGCAGTTCTTC. This codes for CASSEMDTYSYNEQFF.

This chain joins TRBV27 and TRBJ1-1, with 9 bases aligning to TRBD1. Germline lookup yields CDR1 MNHEY and CDR2 SMNVEV (reference sequence). The CDR3 length is 17 residues. J gave up 0 bases and V 3 bases, and 8 bases lay outside the gene matches. CDR3: CASSFGTGRTVNTEAFF. CDR3 DNA sequence: TGTGCCAGCAGTTTCGGGACAGGGAGGACCGTGAACACTGAAGCTTTCTTT.

This chain joins TRBV4-1 and TRBJ1-5; no firm D call. V was shortened by 3 bases and J by 6 bases, with 18 bases between the two germline ends. Germline CDR1 is MGHRA and CDR2 is YSYEKL. This CDR3 has 16 amino acids. CDR3: CASSQRVLGDIQPQHF. CDR3 sequence (DNA): TGCGCCAGCAGCCAGAGGGTTCTGGGCGATATTCAGCCCCAGCATTTT.

The V gene is TRBV27, the J gene TRBJ1-3, with 7 bases fitting TRBD1. The CDR3 extends over 15 amino acids. Germline CDR1 MNHEY, CDR2 SMNVEV (reference sequence). J was trimmed by 0 bases and V by 6 bases; bases with no gene match: 5. Written as DNA, the CDR3 is TGTGCCAGCAGGTCTCAGGGGGTCTCTGGAAACACCATATATTTT. Translation: CASRSQGVSGNTIYF.

The V gene is TRBV7-8, the J gene TRBJ2-7; D might be TRBD1 (6 bases). CDR1 is SGHVS, CDR2 FQNEAQ, per germline. V gave up 5 bases and J gave up 2 bases, with 13 bases separating them. CDR3 length: 14 residues. In DNA form, the CDR3 reads TGTGCCAGCAGCGTTCGGACAGCCCCCTACGAGCAGTACTTC. This codes for CASSVRTAPYEQYF.

The genes are TRBV6-2 or TRBV6-3 and TRBJ2-7, with D possibly TRBD2 on 6 matching bases. Per the germline V gene, CDR1 is MNHEY and CDR2 is SVGEGT. This CDR3 has 15 residues. V lost 4 bases and J 0 bases, leaving 13 bases between the germline ends. CDR3 DNA: TGTGCCAGCAGTTCTGGAGGGGCACTCTCCTACGAGCAGTACTTC. Its protein is CASSSGGALSYEQYF.

This clone was recorded only once. The chain recombines TRBV9 with TRBJ2-1; 10 bases are shared with TRBD2. V gave up 4 bases and J gave up 0 bases; unmatched junction bases: 4. Germline V CDR1 and CDR2: SGDLS, YYNGEE. The CDR3 is made up of 16 amino acids. CDR3 sequence: CASSPGLAASYNEQFF. CDR3 sequence (DNA): TGTGCCAGCAGCCCCGGACTAGCGGCCTCCTACAATGAGCAGTTCTTC.

CDR3 residues: CASSLGLWSPLHF. As DNA, the CDR3 is TGTGCCAGCAGTTTAGGACTTTGGTCACCCCTCCACTTT. The chain combines TRBV12-3 or TRBV12-4 with TRBJ1-6; D gene unclear. CDR3 length: 13 amino acids. Deletions cut 1 base from V and 10 bases from J, with 8 bases between.

CDR3 DNA: TGTGCCTGGAGTGTCACCCGGGAAAAAGGCGCCTATGGCTACACCTTC. Its protein product is CAWSVTREKGAYGYTF. The rearrangement joins TRBV30 to TRBJ1-2; D call uncertain. This CDR3 has 16 residues. The V end was cut by 0 bases, the J end by 4 bases, with 18 bases between. Looked up from germline, CDR1 is GTSNPN and CDR2 is SVGIG (reference sequence).

V usage is TRBV20-1 and J usage is TRBJ1-2; possibly TRBD1 for D (6 bases). Germline loops: CDR1 DFQATT, CDR2 SNEGSKA (reference sequence). CDR3 size: 10 residues. V lost 2 bases and J lost 9, with 7 bases in between. The CDR3 region has the DNA TGCAGTGCTAGACAGGGGAGCTACACCTTC. This encodes CSARQGSYTF.

This rearrangement joins TRBV3-1 (or the pseudogene TRBV3-2) to TRBJ2-7, with TRBD2 matching over 8 bases. This CDR3 contains 15 residues. Germline lookup yields CDR1 LGHDT and CDR2 YNNKEL (reference sequence). The V gene end was trimmed by 3 bases and the J gene end by 6 bases; junction bases not matched to a gene: 10. This chain's CDR3 is CASSHLAGPGVEQYF. In DNA form, the CDR3 reads TGTGCCAGCAGCCACCTAGCGGGCCCGGGCGTCGAGCAGTACTTC.

The chain is built from TRBV5-1 and TRBJ1-3; D unresolved. The CDR3 loop spans 15 amino acids. V was trimmed by 4 bases and J by 0 bases, leaving 11 bases between them. Germline lookup yields CDR1 SGHRS and CDR2 YFSETQ. The CDR3 sequence is CASSNTPSSGNTIYF. In DNA, the CDR3 is TGCGCCAGCAGCAATACCCCGAGCTCTGGAAACACCATATATTTT.

The chain combines TRBV29-1 with TRBJ2-1; TRBD2 is a possible D gene (6 bases). V lost 3 bases, J lost 3 bases, and 12 bases lay in between. Germline values: CDR1 SQVTM, CDR2 ANQGSEA. The length of the CDR3 is 14 residues. The chain's CDR3 is CSVDPPGVYNEQFF. DNA of the CDR3: TGCAGCGTTGATCCCCCGGGGGTCTACAATGAGCAGTTCTTC.